One sample yielded the 23 T cell receptor beta chains listed below, sequenced in a study of CD8 T cells in ankylosing spondylitis. Overall study results and limits: Characteristic of ankylosing spondylitis blood, it appeared, was a TCR beta motif comprising several highly homologous variants.

TCRdb fed the 5' RACE reads into MiXCR, producing one record per CDR3 protein. This table has 450,000 or so distinct CDR3 sequences, roughly 26% appearing once. Antigen specificity for these receptors is unknown. Sequenced input: blood, either unsorted or a sorted T cell fraction (not recorded which). These receptors came from a male donor with ankylosing spondylitis.

This sequence joins TRBV24-1 and TRBJ2-5, with D tentatively TRBD1 (6 bases). CDR1 KGHDR and CDR2 SFDVKD come from the germline V gene. The CDR3 has 15 residues. V lost 0 bases to trimming and J lost 5 bases, with 12 bases between them. The CDR3 sequence is CATSDLVGAGETQYF. The CDR3 DNA is TGTGCCACCAGTGATTTGGTGGGGGCAGGGGAGACCCAGTACTTC.

This clonotype was observed a few times. The chain carries TRBV20-1 and TRBJ2-3; a possible D gene is TRBD2 (6 bases). The CDR3 runs 15 residues. The V gene lost 2 bases and the J gene lost 6 bases, with 18 bases spanning the gap. Germline CDR1 DFQATT, CDR2 SNEGSKA (reference sequence). Here the CDR3 reads CSARRPGDKDDTQYF. The CDR3 coding sequence is TGCAGTGCTAGAAGACCGGGAGACAAGGACGATACGCAGTATTTT.

The chain employs TRBV5-1 and TRBJ2-2, with 10 bases aligning to TRBD2. Germline V gives CDR1 SGHRS, CDR2 YFSETQ. The CDR3 sequence is 17 residues long. J lost 4 bases, V lost 3 bases, and 9 bases had no gene match. CDR3 region: CASSSLRGLASTGELFF. The CDR3 DNA is TGCGCCAGCAGCTCGCTGAGGGGACTAGCGAGCACCGGGGAGCTGTTTTTT.

J is TRBJ2-7 and V is TRBV7-9; D gene ambiguous. CDR1 is SEHNR and CDR2 is FQNEAQ in the germline V gene (reference sequence). The CDR3 consists of 16 residues. V lost 5 bases, J lost 0 bases, and 17 bases lay in between. The CDR3 spells CASSPPPRLSSYEQYF. The CDR3 bases are TGTGCCAGCAGCCCTCCCCCCAGACTCAGCTCCTACGAGCAGTACTTC.

This clonotype was observed a handful of times. The V gene is TRBV6-2 or TRBV6-3, the J gene TRBJ2-1; 12 nucleotides match TRBD2. The trim removed 5 bases at V and 5 bases at J, leaving 10 bases unmatched. Germline CDR1 is MNHEY and CDR2 is SVGEGT. The CDR3 length is 17 residues. CDR3 in amino acids: CASSRLRLAGVHNEQFF. CDR3 in DNA: TGTGCCAGCAGTCGCCTACGACTAGCGGGAGTCCACAATGAGCAGTTCTTC.

This clonotype was observed a handful of times. The chain is built from TRBV18 and TRBJ2-1; D is unclear. The CDR3 sequence is 17 residues long. Germline CDR1 and CDR2: KGHSH and LQKENI. With 3 bases removed from V and 1 base from J, the gap between germline ends came to 16 bases. The CDR3 loop reads CASSPLIPSLSYNEQFF. CDR3 sequence (DNA): TGTGCCAGCTCACCGCTGATCCCGTCCCTTTCCTACAATGAGCAGTTCTTC.

This clonotype has more than one count but fewer than ten. The rearrangement joins TRBV7-9 to TRBJ1-2, with 8 bases aligning to TRBD1. V dropped 4 bases and J dropped 6; count of bases not matched to a gene: 7. Germline CDR1 is SEHNR and CDR2 is FQNEAQ (reference sequence). The CDR3 totals 14 residues. In DNA form, the CDR3 reads TGTGCCAGCAGCTCTTCGACAGGGGCGGATGGCTACACCTTC. This encodes CASSSSTGADGYTF.

This clonotype was counted a few times. This sequence joins TRBV5-4 and TRBJ2-1, with 9 bases lining up with TRBD2. The J segment lost 7 bases and the V segment lost 3 bases, leaving 5 bases of the junction unmatched. The CDR3 is made up of 14 amino acids. Germline V gene data show CDR1 as SGHNT and CDR2 as YYREEE (reference sequence). The CDR3 region has the DNA TGTGCCAGCAGCTCTCCCACTAGCGGGAATGAGCAGTTCTTC. It codes for CASSSPTSGNEQFF.

The chain is built from TRBV5-1 and TRBJ2-1; D is ambiguous. CDR1 is SGHRS and CDR2 is YFSETQ in the germline V gene. This CDR3 has 14 amino acids. V was trimmed by 6 bases and J by 1 base, leaving 11 bases between them. The DNA of the CDR3 is TGCGCCAGCAACTTCCGAAATTCCTACAATGAGCAGTTCTTC. Translating it yields CASNFRNSYNEQFF.

This clonotype occurred a few times. V is TRBV29-1 and J is TRBJ2-1, with 10 bases identical to TRBD1. Per germline, CDR1 SQVTM and CDR2 ANQGSEA. The CDR3 is made up of 14 amino acids. V was clipped by 6 bases and J by 1 base; unmatched bases: 3. CDR3 loop: CSVDRGLSYNEQFF. CDR3 bases: TGCAGCGTCGACAGGGGGCTATCCTACAATGAGCAGTTCTTC.

The table lists this clonotype with a few counts. This chain joins TRBV27 and TRBJ2-7, with D hard to call. Trimming removed 4 bases at V and 0 bases at J, with 7 bases between. This CDR3 is built from 13 residues. Germline V lookup: CDR1 MNHEY, CDR2 SMNVEV (reference sequence). CDR3 sequence reads: CASSSLSSYEQYV. CDR3 DNA: TGTGCCAGCAGTTCTCTAAGCTCCTACGAGCAGTACGTC.

This clonotype has a handful of counts. The chain has TRBV2 and TRBJ2-1; D remains unclear. V lost 3 bases and J 3 bases, leaving 12 bases between the germline ends. The germline V gene encodes CDR1 SNHLY and CDR2 FYNNEI. This CDR3 contains 15 residues. CDR3: CASSDDSLIYNEQFF. The CDR3 DNA reads as TGTGCCAGCAGTGACGACTCCCTTATCTACAATGAGCAGTTCTTC. Complete variable domain (other parts from reference TRBV2 and TRBJ2-1): EPEVTQTPSHQVTQMGQEVILRCVPISNHLYFYWYRQILGQKVEFLVSFYNNEISEKSEIFDDQFSVERPDGSNFTLKIRSTKLEDSAMYFCASSDDSLIYNEQFFGPGTRLTVL.

The chain couples TRBV20-1 to TRBJ1-5, with a tentative D call TRBD1 (6 bases). V dropped 0 bases and J dropped 7 bases, with 19 bases sitting between them. Per germline, CDR1 DFQATT and CDR2 SNEGSKA (reference sequence). CDR3 length: 16 residues. The CDR3 region has the DNA TGCAGTGCTAGAGATTTGGGCAGGGGAGGAGGGCAGCCCCAGCATTTT. Protein product: CSARDLGRGGGQPQHF.

This clonotype appeared a few times. The chain recombines TRBV3-1 with TRBJ2-7; no definite D call. Trimming cost V 1 base and J 0 bases, with 7 bases left between them. Germline values: CDR1 LGHDT, CDR2 YNNKEL (reference sequence). The CDR3 is 14 amino acids. In nucleotides, the CDR3 is TGTGCCAGCAGCCAAGTTCTGGACTCCTACGAGCAGTACTTC. As protein: CASSQVLDSYEQYF.

In this sample, this clonotype turned up a few times. The chain combines TRBV29-1 with TRBJ1-1, with TRBD1 matching 9 bases. CDR1 is SQVTM, CDR2 ANQGSEA, per germline. V dropped 4 bases and J dropped 0; count of bases not matched to a gene: 6. The CDR3 is 15 amino acids. Here the CDR3 reads CSVVGRDRVNTEAFF. The CDR3 nucleotides are TGCAGCGTTGTAGGAAGGGACAGGGTGAACACTGAAGCTTTCTTT.

V gene TRBV20-1 combines with J gene TRBJ2-7; 7 bases agree with TRBD2. V shed 6 bases, J shed 6 bases, and the junction held 11 bases outside the gene matches. CDR1 and CDR2 from the germline V gene are DFQATT and SNEGSKA (reference sequence). There are 13 residues in the CDR3. The CDR3, as DNA: TGCAGTGCCGTACTCCCCGGGACTATCGAGCAGTACGTC. This sequence encodes CSAVLPGTIEQYV.

CDR3 bases: TGTGCCAGCAGTCGGGACAGGGGTTTTAAAGGGGGTGAGCAGTTCTTC. This codes for CASSRDRGFKGGEQFF. This sequence joins TRBV3-1 and TRBJ2-1; TRBD1 matches 10 bases. Germline trimming cut 6 bases from V and 9 bases from J; bases unmatched to any gene: 14. The CDR3 has 16 amino acids. CDR1 and CDR2 from the germline V gene are LGHDT and YNNKEL (reference sequence).

The chain combines TRBV30 with TRBJ1-2; a possible D gene is TRBD1 (5 bases). The ends were cut back, 4 bases at V and 3 bases at J, with 12 bases in the middle. CDR3 length: 13 residues. Germline assignment: CDR1 GTSNPN and CDR2 SVGIG (reference sequence). CDR3 sequence (DNA): TGTGCCTGGACGCCGGACACAGACTATGGCTACACCTTC. It translates to CAWTPDTDYGYTF.

This clonotype was seen only a few times. This rearrangement joins TRBV7-2 to TRBJ2-7, with unresolved D. Germline CDR1 SGHTA, CDR2 FQGNSA. CDR3 length equals 12 residues. Trimming removed 4 bases at V and 2 bases at J, with 6 bases between. The CDR3: CASSWGAYEQYF. Here the CDR3 DNA reads TGTGCCAGCAGCTGGGGTGCCTACGAGCAGTACTTC.

The rearrangement joins TRBV20-1 to TRBJ2-5, with 10 positions matching TRBD1. The J segment lost 4 bases and the V segment lost 6 bases, leaving 11 bases of the junction unmatched. Germline assignment: CDR1 DFQATT and CDR2 SNEGSKA (reference sequence). The CDR3 is 15 amino acids. In DNA, the CDR3 is TGCAGTGCCAGGGGGGGGACAGGGGCGGGAGAGACCCAGTACTTC. Its translation: CSARGGTGAGETQYF.

This chain connects TRBV7-2 to TRBJ2-2; D is unclear. Germline V gene lookup returns CDR1 SGHTA and CDR2 FQGNSA. Trimming removed 5 bases from V and 6 bases from J, with 10 bases in between. This CDR3 is 13 amino acids long. CDR3 sequence (DNA): TGTGCCAGCAGCCCCGTGTCCTCCGGGGAGCTGTTTTTT. The encoded protein is CASSPVSSGELFF.

This clonotype showed up just a few times. This rearrangement joins TRBV4-2 to TRBJ1-5; no definite D call. Germline CDR1 reads LGHNA; CDR2 reads YNFKEQ. The V and J ends lost 4 bases and 3 bases respectively, with 16 bases between them. This CDR3 has 16 amino acids. CDR3 residues: CASSPRKLQLNQPQHF. CDR3 coding DNA: TGTGCCAGCAGCCCCCGAAAACTACAGCTCAATCAGCCCCAGCATTTT.

The chain combines TRBV11-2 with TRBJ2-7, with D perhaps TRBD1 (6 bases). Per germline, CDR1 SGHAT and CDR2 FQNNGV. Trimming took 7 bases from V and 6 from J, leaving 13 bases between them. This CDR3 is built from 12 residues. In nucleotides, the CDR3 is TGTGCCAGCAATTACCAGGGGAGCGAGCAGTACGTC. Translated: CASNYQGSEQYV.